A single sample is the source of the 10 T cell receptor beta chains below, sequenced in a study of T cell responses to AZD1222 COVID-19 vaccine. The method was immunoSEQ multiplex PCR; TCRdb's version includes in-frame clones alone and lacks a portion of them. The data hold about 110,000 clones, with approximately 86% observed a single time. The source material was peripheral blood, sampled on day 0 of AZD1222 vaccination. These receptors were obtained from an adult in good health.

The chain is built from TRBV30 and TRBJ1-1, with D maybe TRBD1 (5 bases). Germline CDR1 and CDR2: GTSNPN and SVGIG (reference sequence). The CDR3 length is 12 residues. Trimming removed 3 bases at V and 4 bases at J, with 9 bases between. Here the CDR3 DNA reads TGTGCCTGGAGAGAAGGGACCACTGAAGCTTTCTTT. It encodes CAWREGTTEAFF.

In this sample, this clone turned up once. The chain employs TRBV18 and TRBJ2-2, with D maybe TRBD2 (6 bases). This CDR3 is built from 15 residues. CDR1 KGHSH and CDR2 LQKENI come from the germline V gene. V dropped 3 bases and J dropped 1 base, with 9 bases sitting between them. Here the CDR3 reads CASSPDGRNTGELFF. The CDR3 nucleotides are TGTGCCAGCTCACCTGACGGGAGGAACACCGGGGAGCTGTTTTTT.

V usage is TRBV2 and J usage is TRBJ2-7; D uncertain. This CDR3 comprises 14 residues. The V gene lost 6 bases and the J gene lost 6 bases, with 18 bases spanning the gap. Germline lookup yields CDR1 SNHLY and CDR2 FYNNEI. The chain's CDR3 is CASRRTDGVSEQYF. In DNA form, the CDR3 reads TGTGCCAGCAGGCGGACGGACGGCGTAAGCGAGCAGTACTTC.

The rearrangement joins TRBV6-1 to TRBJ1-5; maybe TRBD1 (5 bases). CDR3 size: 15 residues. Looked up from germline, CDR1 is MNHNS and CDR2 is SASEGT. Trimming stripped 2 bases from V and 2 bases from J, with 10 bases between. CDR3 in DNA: TGTGCCAGCAGTGAATCTCCAGGGCGCAATCAGCCCCAGCATTTT. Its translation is CASSESPGRNQPQHF.

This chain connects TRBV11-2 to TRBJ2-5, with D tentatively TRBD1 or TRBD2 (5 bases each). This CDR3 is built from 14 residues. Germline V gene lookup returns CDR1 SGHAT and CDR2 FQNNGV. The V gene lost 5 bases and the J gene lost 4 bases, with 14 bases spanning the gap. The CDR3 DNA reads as TGTGCCAGCAGCAGGGACCCAGTCGGAGAGACCCAGTACTTC. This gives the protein CASSRDPVGETQYF.

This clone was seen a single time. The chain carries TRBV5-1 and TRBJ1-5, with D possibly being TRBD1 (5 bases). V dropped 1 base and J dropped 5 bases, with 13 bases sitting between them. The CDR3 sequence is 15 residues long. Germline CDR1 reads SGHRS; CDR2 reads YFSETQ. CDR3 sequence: CASSLKWGRDQPQHF. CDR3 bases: TGCGCCAGCAGCTTGAAATGGGGACGGGATCAGCCCCAGCATTTT.

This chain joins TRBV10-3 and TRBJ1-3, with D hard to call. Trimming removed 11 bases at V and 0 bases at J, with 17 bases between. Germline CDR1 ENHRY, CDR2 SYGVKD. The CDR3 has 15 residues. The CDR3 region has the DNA TGTGCCGTAAGCCCGGGCCCGAACTCTGGAAACACCATATATTTT. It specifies CAVSPGPNSGNTIYF.

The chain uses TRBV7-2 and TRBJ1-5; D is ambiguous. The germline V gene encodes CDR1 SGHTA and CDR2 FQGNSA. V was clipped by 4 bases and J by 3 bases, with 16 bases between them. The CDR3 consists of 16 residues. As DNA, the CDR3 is TGTGCCAGCAGCTCCAGAGGCGTCGGAAACAATCAGCCCCAGCATTTT. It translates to CASSSRGVGNNQPQHF.

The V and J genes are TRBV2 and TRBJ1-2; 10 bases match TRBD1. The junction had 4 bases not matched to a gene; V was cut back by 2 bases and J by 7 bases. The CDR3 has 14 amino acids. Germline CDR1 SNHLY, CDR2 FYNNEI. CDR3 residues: CASSEQGTGVGYTF. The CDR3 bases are TGTGCCAGCAGTGAACAGGGGACAGGGGTTGGCTACACCTTC.

The CDR3 loop reads CASSSQMNTEAFF. For the CDR3, the DNA is TGTGCCAGCAGCTCGCAAATGAACACTGAAGCTTTCTTT. V gene TRBV7-2 combines with J gene TRBJ1-1; D gene ambiguous. The V gene's germline CDR1 is SGHTA and CDR2 FQGNSA. This CDR3 region has 13 residues. V lost 4 bases to trimming and J lost 0 bases, with 6 bases between them.